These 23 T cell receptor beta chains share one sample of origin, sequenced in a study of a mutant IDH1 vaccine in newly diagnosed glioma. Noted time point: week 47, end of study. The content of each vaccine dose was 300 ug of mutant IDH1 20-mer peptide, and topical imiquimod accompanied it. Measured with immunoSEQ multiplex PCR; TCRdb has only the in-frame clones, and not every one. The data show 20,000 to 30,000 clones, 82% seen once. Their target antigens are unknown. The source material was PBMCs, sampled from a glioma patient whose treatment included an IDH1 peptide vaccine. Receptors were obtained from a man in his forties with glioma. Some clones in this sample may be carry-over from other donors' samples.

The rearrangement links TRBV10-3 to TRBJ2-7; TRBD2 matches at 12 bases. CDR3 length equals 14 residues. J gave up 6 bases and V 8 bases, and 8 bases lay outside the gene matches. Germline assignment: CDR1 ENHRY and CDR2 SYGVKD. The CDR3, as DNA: TGTGCCATCCCGTGGCTAGCGGGGGGGCCCGAGCAGTACTTC. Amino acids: CAIPWLAGGPEQYF.

CDR3 protein: CASREGGSFYEQYF. The CDR3 DNA reads TGTGCCAGCAGGGAGGGGGGATCATTTTACGAGCAGTACTTC. This rearrangement joins TRBV6-6 to TRBJ2-7; D possibly matches TRBD1 or TRBD2 (6 bases each). V was clipped by 6 bases and J by 4 bases, with 16 bases between them. Germline V gives CDR1 MNHNY, CDR2 SVGAGI (reference sequence). The CDR3 consists of 14 residues.

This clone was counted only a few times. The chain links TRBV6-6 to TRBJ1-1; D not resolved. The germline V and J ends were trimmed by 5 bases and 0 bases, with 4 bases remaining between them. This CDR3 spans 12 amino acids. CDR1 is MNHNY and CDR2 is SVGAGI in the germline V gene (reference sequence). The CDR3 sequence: CASSRLNTEAFF. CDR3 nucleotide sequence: TGTGCCAGCAGTCGCTTGAACACTGAAGCTTTCTTT.

As DNA, the CDR3 is TGTGCCAGCAGTTACGGACCGGGGGCCCAATCCTACGAGCAGTACTTC. Amino acids: CASSYGPGAQSYEQYF. J is TRBJ2-7 and V is TRBV6-5; perhaps D is TRBD1 or TRBD2 (6 bases each). CDR1 is MNHEY, CDR2 SVGAGI, per germline. The CDR3 is 16 residues long. The V and J ends lost 2 bases and 1 base respectively, with 15 bases between them.

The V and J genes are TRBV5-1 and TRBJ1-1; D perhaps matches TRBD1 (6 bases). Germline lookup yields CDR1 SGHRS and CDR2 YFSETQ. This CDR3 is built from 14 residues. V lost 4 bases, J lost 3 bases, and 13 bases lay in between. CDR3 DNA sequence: TGCGCCAGCAGCATATCAACAGGGTACACTGAAGCTTTCTTT. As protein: CASSISTGYTEAFF.

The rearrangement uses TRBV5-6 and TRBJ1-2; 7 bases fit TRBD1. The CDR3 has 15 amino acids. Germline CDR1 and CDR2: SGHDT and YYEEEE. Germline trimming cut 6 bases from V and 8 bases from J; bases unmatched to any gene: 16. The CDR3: CASNLGRGLLVGYTF. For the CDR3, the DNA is TGTGCCAGCAACCTGGGAAGGGGGCTCTTGGTAGGCTACACCTTC.

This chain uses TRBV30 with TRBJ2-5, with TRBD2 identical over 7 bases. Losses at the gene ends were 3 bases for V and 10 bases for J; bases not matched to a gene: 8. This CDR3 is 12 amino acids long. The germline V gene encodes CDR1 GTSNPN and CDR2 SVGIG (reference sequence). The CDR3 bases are TGTGCCTGGAGCCAAACCTGGGGGGGCCAGTACTTC. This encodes CAWSQTWGGQYF.

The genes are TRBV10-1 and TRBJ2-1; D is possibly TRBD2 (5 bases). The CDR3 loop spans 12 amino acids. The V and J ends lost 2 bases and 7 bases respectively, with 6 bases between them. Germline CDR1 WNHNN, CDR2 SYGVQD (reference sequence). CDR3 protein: CASSERRNEQFF. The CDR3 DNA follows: TGCGCCAGCAGTGAGCGGAGGAATGAGCAGTTCTTC.

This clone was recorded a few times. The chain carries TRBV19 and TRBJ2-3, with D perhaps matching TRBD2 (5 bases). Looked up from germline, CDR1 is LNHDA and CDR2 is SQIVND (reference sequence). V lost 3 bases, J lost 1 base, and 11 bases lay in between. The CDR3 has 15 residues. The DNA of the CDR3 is TGTGCCAGTAGTATTTGGGGAGAGGGCACAGATACGCAGTATTTT. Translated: CASSIWGEGTDTQYF.

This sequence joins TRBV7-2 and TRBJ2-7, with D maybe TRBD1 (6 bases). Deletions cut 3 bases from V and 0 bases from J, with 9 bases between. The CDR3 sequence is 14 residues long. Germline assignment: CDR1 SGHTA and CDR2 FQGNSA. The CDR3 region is CASSLGHSSYEQYF. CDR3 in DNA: TGTGCCAGCAGCTTGGGACATAGCTCCTACGAGCAGTACTTC.

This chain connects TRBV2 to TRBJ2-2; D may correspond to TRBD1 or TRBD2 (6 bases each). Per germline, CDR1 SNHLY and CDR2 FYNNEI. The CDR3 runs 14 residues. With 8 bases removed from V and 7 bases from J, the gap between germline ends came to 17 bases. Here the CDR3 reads CASRGPGAVGELFF. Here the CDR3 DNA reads TGTGCCAGCCGGGGGCCGGGGGCGGTCGGGGAGCTGTTTTTT. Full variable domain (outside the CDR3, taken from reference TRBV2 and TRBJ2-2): EPEVTQTPSHQVTQMGQEVILRCVPISNHLYFYWYRQILGQKVEFLVSFYNNEISEKSEIFDDQFSVERPDGSNFTLKIRSTKLEDSAMYFCASRGPGAVGELFFGEGSRLTVL.

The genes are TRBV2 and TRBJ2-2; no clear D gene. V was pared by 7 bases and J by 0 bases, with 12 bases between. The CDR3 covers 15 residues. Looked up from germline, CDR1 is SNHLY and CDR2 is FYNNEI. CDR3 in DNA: TGTGCCAGCACTCCGAGGACGGCGAACACCGGGGAGCTGTTTTTT. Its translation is CASTPRTANTGELFF.

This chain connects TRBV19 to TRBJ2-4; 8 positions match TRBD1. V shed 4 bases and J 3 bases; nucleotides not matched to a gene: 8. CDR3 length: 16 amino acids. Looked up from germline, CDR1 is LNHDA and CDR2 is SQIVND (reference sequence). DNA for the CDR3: TGTGCCAGTAGTAGAGGACAGGGTTTGGGCAAAAACATTCAGTACTTC. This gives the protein CASSRGQGLGKNIQYF.

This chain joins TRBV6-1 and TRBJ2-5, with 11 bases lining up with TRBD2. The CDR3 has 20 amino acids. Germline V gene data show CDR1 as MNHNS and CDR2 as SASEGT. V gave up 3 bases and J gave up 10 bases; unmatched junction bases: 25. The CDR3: CASSDLSGGAGGRPLGDQYF. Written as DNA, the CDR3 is TGTGCCAGCAGTGACCTTAGCGGGGGGGCAGGAGGCAGGCCACTGGGGGACCAGTACTTC.

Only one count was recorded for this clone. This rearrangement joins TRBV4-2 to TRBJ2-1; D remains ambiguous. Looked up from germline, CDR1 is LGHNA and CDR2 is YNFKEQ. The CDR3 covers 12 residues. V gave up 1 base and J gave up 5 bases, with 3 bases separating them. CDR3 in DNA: TGTGCCAGCAGCCAAGGTAACAATGAGCAGTTCTTC. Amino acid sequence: CASSQGNNEQFF.

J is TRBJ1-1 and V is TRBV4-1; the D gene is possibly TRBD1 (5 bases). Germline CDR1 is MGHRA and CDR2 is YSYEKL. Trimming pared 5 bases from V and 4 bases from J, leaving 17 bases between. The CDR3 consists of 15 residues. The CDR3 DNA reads TGCGCCAGCAGCGATCGGGGGGTTGGGGGCACTGAAGCTTTCTTT. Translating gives CASSDRGVGGTEAFF.

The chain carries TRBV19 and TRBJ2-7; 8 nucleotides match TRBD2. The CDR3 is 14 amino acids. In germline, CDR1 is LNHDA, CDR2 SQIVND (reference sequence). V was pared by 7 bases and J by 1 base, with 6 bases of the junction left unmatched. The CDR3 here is CASNSGDSSYEQYF. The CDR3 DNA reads TGTGCCAGTAATAGCGGGGACTCTTCCTACGAGCAGTACTTC.

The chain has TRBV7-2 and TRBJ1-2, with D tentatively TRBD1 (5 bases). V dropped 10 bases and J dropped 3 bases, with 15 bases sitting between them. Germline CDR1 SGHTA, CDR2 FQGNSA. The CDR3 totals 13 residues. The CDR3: CATQRGGDYGYTF. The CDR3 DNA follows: TGTGCCACCCAACGAGGAGGGGACTATGGCTACACCTTC.

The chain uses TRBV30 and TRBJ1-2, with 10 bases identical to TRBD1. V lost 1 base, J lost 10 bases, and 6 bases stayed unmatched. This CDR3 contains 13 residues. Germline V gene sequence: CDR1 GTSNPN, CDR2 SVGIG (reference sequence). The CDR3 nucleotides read TGTGCCTGGAGTGGGGACAGGGGTATTTTCTACACCTTC. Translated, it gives CAWSGDRGIFYTF.

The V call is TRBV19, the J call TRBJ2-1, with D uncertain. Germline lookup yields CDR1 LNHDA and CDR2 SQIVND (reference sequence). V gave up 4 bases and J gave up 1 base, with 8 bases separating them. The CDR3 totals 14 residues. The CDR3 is CASSTIESYNEQFF. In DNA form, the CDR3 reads TGTGCCAGTAGTACCATCGAATCCTACAATGAGCAGTTCTTC.

The CDR3 DNA follows: TGTGCCAGCAGCTATCCCGGGACAGGGCTGAACACCATATATTTT. Encoded protein: CASSYPGTGLNTIYF. The chain couples TRBV6-6 to TRBJ1-3; 9 bases are a match to TRBD1. Looked up from germline, CDR1 is MNHNY and CDR2 is SVGAGI (reference sequence). With V trimmed by 6 bases and J by 7 bases, 10 bases remained unmatched. The CDR3 consists of 15 residues.

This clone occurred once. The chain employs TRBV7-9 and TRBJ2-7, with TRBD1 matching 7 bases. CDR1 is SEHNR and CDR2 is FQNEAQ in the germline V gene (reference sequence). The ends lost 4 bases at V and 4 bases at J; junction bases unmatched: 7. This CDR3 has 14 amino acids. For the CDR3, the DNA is TGTGCCAGCAGCTCTTCGGGACAGAAGTACGAGCAGTACTTC. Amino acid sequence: CASSSSGQKYEQYF.

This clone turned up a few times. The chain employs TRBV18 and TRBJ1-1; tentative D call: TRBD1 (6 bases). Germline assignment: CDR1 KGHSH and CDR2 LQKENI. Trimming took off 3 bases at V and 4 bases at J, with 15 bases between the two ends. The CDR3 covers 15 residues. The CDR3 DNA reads TGTGCCAGCTCACCGGGGGCGGGCCTTGTCACTGAAGCTTTCTTT. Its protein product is CASSPGAGLVTEAFF.